The following is a T cell receptor beta chain sequence with its context. Its antigen is not known. With 60 Vbeta and 13 Jbeta primers, the PCR was carried out. Profiling relied on immunoSEQ multiplex PCR, and the TCRdb table lists in-frame clones only, not all of them. The profile shows 110,000 to 150,000 clones, around 80% of them singletons. The CDR3 sequence is 13 residues long. CDR1 and CDR2 from the germline V gene are GTSNPN and SVGIG (reference sequence). V was pared by 7 bases and J by 3 bases, with 5 bases of the junction left unmatched. This entry belongs to a study of cytomegalovirus exposure and HLA in healthy donors. The study, taken as a whole, reports: TRBV6-2, TRBV6-3 and other indistinguishable V segments were excluded. Later analysis identified a missense DCLRE1C variant that was linked to TCR beta V- and J-gene trimming. Based on reports, TCR beta sequences accurately predicted HLA-A and HLA-B alleles for most subjects.

The sequence came from a boy aged 2 to 10 in good health and CMV-seronegative. The chain combines TRBV30 with TRBJ1-5; 8 nucleotides line up with TRBD1. The sequenced material came from PBMCs. The CDR3 protein is CASGQVLNQPQHF. CDR3 DNA sequence: TGTGCCTCGGGACAGGTTCTCAATCAGCCCCAGCATTTT.